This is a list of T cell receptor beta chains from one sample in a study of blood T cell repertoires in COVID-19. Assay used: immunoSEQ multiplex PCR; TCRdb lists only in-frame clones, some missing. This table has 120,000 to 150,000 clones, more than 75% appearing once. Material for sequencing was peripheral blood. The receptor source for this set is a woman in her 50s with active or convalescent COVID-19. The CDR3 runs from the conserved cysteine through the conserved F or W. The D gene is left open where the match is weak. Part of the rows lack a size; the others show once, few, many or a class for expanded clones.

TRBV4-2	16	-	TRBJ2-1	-	TGTGCCAGCAGCCAAGAAGCGGGTGACTTCTACAATGAGCAGTTCTTC	CASSQEAGDFYNEQFF
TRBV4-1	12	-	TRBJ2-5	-	TGCGCCAGCAGCCAAGATCGGGAGACCCAGTACTTC	CASSQDRETQYF
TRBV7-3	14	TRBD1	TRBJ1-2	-	TGTGCCAGCAGCCGCAGGAAAGGGGGCGATGGCTACACCTTC	CASSRRKGGDGYTF
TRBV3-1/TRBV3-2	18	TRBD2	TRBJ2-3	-	TGTGCCAGCAGCCAAGACGGGGTTAGCGGGAGGTACACAGATACGCAGTATTTT	CASSQDGVSGRYTDTQYF
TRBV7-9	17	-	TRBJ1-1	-	TGTGCCAGCAGCGCTTTTCTCCGCTCCGGTGAGAACACTGAAGCTTTCTTT	CASSAFLRSGENTEAFF
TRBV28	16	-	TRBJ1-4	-	TGTGCCAGCAGCCCCCCTACTTACAGGGTTAATGAAAAACTGTTTTTT	CASSPPTYRVNEKLFF
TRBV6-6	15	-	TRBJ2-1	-	TGTGCCAGCAGTCTAGACTCTTACTCCTACAATGAGCAGTTCTTC	CASSLDSYSYNEQFF
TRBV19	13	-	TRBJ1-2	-	TGTGCCAGTAACCAGCGGGGGAACTATGGCTACACCTTC	CASNQRGNYGYTF
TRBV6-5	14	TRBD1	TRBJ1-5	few	TGTGCCAGCAGGACAGGGACGAGCAATCAGCCCCAGCATTTT	CASRTGTSNQPQHF
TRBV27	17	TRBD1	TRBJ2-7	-	TGTGCCAGCAGTTCCTCCGGGACAGGGGGCCCCATCTACGAGCAGTACTTC	CASSSSGTGGPIYEQYF
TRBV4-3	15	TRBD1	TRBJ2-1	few	TGCGCCAGCAGCCAAGATAGGGACAGGGGGAATGAGCAGTTCTTC	CASSQDRDRGNEQFF
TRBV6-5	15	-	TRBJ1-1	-	TGTGCCAGCAGTAAAAACACGGCGGGAAACACTGAAGCTTTCTTT	CASSKNTAGNTEAFF
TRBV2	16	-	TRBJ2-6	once	TGTGCCAGCAGTGAAGGGAGGGGGCCTGGGGCCAACGTCCTGACTTTC	CASSEGRGPGANVLTF
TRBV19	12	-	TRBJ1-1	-	TGTGCCACGAGTCCGGGGAACACTGAAGCTTTCTTT	CATSPGNTEAFF
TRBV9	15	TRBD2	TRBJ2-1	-	TGTGCCAGCTCCGCGGGGCGGGAGAACATCAATGAGCAGTTCTTC	CASSAGRENINEQFF
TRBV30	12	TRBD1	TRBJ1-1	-	TGTGCCTGGAGTCAGGGGGCGGCTGAAGCTTTCTTT	CAWSQGAAEAFF
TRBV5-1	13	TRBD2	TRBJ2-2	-	TGCGCCAGCAGCTCGGGACTAGAGGGGGAGCTGTTTTTT	CASSSGLEGELFF
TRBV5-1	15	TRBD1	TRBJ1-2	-	TGCGCCAGCAGCTTTTCGGGACAGCCGAACTATGGCTACACCTTC	CASSFSGQPNYGYTF
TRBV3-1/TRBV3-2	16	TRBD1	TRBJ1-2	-	TGTGCCAGCAGCCAATCGACAGGGCCTTTAATCTATGGCTACACCTTC	CASSQSTGPLIYGYTF
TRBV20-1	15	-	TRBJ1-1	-	TGCAGTGCTAGTAGAGTTCGGGGTATGAACACTGAAGCTTTCTTT	CSASRVRGMNTEAFF
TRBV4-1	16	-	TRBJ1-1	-	TGCGCCAGCAGCCAAGATCCGGGGACATTGAACACTGAAGCTTTCTTT	CASSQDPGTLNTEAFF
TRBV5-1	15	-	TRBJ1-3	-	TGCGCCAGCAGCCCTGGTTCGGGGACTGGAAACACCATATATTTT	CASSPGSGTGNTIYF
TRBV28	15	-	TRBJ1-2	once	TGTGCCAGCAGTACCACCAGAGGGTTTTTCTATGGCTACACCTTC	CASSTTRGFFYGYTF
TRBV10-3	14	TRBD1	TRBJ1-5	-	TGTGCCATCAGTGGACAGGGTAGTTTACAGCCCCAGCATTTT	CAISGQGSLQPQHF
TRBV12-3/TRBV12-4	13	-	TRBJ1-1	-	TGTGCCAGCAGTTTTGCAGGGCCCACTGAAGCTTTCTTT	CASSFAGPTEAFF
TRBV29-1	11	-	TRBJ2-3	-	TGCAGCGTCGAAGCGGGAGATACGCAGTATTTT	CSVEAGDTQYF
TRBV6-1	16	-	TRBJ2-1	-	TGTGCCAGCAGTGAAGTGGTAGCGGACACAAGCAGTGAGCAGTTCTTC	CASSEVVADTSSEQFF
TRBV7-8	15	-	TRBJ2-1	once	TGTGCCAGCAGCTTAGTGGCAGGGGCCTACAATGAGCAGTTCTTC	CASSLVAGAYNEQFF
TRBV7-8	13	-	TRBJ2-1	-	TGTGCCAGCAGCACCTCGGTCGGTGGTGAGCAGTTCTTC	CASSTSVGGEQFF
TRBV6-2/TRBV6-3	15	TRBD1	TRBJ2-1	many	TGTGCCAGCAGCCCCGGTAGGGGGCGTTCTTTGGAGCAGTTCTTC	CASSPGRGRSLEQFF